These 5 T cell receptor beta chains originate from one sample sequenced in a study of CD4+ T cells in melanoma. Assay used: immunoSEQ multiplex PCR; TCRdb lists only in-frame clones, some missing. The profile covers about 13,000 clones, with about 83% appearing a single time and approximately 16% taken by the ten largest. Specimen: cells from a culture (not recorded whether cultured in vitro). The receptors come from a human donor with melanoma.

The rearrangement links TRBV5-4 to TRBJ1-1; D not certain. Germline lookup yields CDR1 SGHNT and CDR2 YYREEE (reference sequence). The CDR3 is 13 residues long. With 0 bases removed from V and 0 bases from J, the gap between germline ends came to 3 bases. CDR3 in amino acids: CASSLAVNTEAFF. Written as DNA, the CDR3 is TGTGCCAGCAGCTTGGCGGTGAACACTGAAGCTTTCTTT.

The chain is built from TRBV18 and TRBJ2-7; perhaps TRBD2 as D (6 bases). Germline CDR1 reads KGHSH; CDR2 reads LQKENI. The CDR3 totals 14 residues. Trimming left V 2 bases short and J 7 bases short, with 15 bases between. Here the CDR3 reads CASSPSEGRGEQYF. CDR3 DNA: TGTGCCAGCTCACCATCGGAGGGCCGAGGGGAGCAGTACTTC.

This sequence joins TRBV13 and TRBJ1-2; no firm D call. This CDR3 is built from 13 residues. Trimming removed 8 bases at V and 5 bases at J, with 15 bases between. The germline V gene has CDR1 PRHDT and CDR2 FYEKMQ (reference sequence). The CDR3 DNA follows: TGTGCCAGCGGATACCTCGGGGAGTATGGCTACACCTTC. Its protein is CASGYLGEYGYTF.

This clone showed up just once. This CDR3 reads CASSPVVAGGEQYF. The DNA for the CDR3 is TGTGCCAGCAGCCCCGTGGTGGCAGGGGGCGAGCAGTACTTC. The chain is built from TRBV9 and TRBJ2-7; TRBD1 matches 7 bases. Germline V gene lookup returns CDR1 SGDLS and CDR2 YYNGEE. The CDR3 contains 14 residues. Germline trimming cut 4 bases from V and 6 bases from J; bases unmatched to any gene: 10.

This clone was observed a handful of times. V usage is TRBV7-9 and J usage is TRBJ2-7; 8 bases are a match to TRBD1. From germline, CDR1 is SEHNR and CDR2 FQNEAQ (reference sequence). The CDR3 is made up of 14 amino acids. Trimming removed 4 bases from V and 2 bases from J; junction bases left unmatched: 4. The CDR3 region is CASSWTGQAYEQYF. CDR3 coding DNA: TGTGCCAGCAGCTGGACAGGGCAAGCCTACGAGCAGTACTTC.